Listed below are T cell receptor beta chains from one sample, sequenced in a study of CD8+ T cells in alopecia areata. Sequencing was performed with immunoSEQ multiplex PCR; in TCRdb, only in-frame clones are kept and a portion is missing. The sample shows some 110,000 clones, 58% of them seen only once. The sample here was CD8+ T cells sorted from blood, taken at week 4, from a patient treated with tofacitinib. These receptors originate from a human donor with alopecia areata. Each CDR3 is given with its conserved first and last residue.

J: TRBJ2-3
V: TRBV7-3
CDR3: CASSLGPTDTQYF

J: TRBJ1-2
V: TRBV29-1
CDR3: CSVESDEVQNYGYTF

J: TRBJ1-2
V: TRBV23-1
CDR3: CASSQGYYGYTF

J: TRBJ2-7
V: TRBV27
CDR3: CASSLGRKQYF

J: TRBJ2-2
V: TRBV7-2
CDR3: CASSSIYSTGELFF

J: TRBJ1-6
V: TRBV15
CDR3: CATSAENSPLHF

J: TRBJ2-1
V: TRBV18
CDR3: CASSPLRLGRFF

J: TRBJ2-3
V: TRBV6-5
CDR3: CASSYTQGHSDTQYF

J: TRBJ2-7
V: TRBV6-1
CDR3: CASSDGTGLRYEQYF

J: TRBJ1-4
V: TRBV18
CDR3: CASSSGTGSEKLFF

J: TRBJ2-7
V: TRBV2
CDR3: CASRPGQGPHEQYF

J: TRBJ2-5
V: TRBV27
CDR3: CASSPGRTQYF

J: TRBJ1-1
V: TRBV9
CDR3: CASSASETGGEGWAEAFF

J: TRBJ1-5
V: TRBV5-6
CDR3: CASSLGNQPQHF

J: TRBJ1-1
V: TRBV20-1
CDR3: CSFGGDTEAFF

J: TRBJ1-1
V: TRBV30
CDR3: CAWSVSPTEAFF

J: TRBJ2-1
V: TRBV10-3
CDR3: CAISEGLAGDNEQFF

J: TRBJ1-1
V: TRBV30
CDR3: CAWSDLDGTEAFF

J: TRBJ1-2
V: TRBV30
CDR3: CAWGAIKDYGYTF

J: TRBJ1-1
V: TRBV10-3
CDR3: CAISELGNTEAFF

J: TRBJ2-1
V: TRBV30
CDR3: CAWSTFSGGLDEQFF

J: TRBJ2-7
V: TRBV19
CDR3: CASRRLGGDYEQYF

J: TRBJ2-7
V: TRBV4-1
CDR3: CASSQKDSAYEQYF

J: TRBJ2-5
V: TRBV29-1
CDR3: CSVDIGEVSETQYF